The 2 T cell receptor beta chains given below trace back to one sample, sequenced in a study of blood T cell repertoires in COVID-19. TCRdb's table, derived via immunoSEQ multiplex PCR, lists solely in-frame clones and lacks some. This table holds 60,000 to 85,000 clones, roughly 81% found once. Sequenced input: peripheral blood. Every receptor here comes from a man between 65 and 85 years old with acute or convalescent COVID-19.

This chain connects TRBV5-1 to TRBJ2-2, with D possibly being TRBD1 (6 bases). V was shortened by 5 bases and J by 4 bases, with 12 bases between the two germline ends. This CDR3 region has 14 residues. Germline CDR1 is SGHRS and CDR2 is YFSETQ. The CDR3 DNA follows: TGCGCCAGCAGTTATACAGGGTCCACCGGGGAGCTGTTTTTT. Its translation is CASSYTGSTGELFF.

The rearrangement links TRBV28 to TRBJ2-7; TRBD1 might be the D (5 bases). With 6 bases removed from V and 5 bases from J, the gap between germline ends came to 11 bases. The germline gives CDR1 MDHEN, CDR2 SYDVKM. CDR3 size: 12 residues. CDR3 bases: TGTGCCAGCAGCCCGCCCAGGGACGAGCAGTACTTC. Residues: CASSPPRDEQYF.